This TCR beta chain was captured in a study of cytomegalovirus exposure and HLA in healthy donors. CDR1 ENHRY and CDR2 SYGVKD come from the germline V gene. V shed 11 bases and J shed 5 bases, with 15 bases lying between them. The length of the CDR3 is 12 residues. The PCR ran on 60 Vbeta and 13 Jbeta primers. Sequencing used immunoSEQ multiplex PCR; TCRdb keeps in-frame clones, though not all of them. The table includes about 200,000 clones, around 83% detected once. The TCR sequence derives from a woman in her forties or fifties in good health and CMV-seropositive. The sequenced sample was PBMCs. The rearrangement links TRBV10-3 to TRBJ2-5; perhaps TRBD1 as D (6 bases). The CDR3 protein is CAVKGEGETQYF. CDR3 coding DNA: TGTGCCGTAAAGGGGGAAGGGGAGACCCAGTACTTC.